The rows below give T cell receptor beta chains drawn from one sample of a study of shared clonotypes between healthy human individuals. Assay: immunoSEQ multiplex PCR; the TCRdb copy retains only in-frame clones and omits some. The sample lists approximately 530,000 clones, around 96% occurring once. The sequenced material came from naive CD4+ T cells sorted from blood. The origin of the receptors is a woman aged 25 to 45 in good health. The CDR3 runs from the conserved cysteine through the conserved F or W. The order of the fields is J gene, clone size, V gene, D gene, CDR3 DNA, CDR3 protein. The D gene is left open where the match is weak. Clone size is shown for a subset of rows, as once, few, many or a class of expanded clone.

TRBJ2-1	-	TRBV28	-	TGTGCCAGCAAATCTGAACTACCTACCTACAATGAGCAGTTCTTC	CASKSELPTYNEQFF
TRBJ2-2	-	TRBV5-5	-	TGTGCCAGCAGCTTGAGCAGCGGGAACACCGGGGAGCTGTTTTTT	CASSLSSGNTGELFF
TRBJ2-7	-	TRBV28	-	TGTGCCAGCAGCCCATCTACACCGACTGGCTACGAGCAGTACTTC	CASSPSTPTGYEQYF
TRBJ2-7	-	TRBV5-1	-	TGCGCCAGCAGCGTGAGCTCCTACGAGCAGTACTTC	CASSVSSYEQYF
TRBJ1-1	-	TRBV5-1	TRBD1	TGCGCCAGCAGCCCCAGGGACAGAGCTATGAACACTGAAGCTTTCTTT	CASSPRDRAMNTEAFF
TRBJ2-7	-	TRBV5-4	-	TGTGCCAGCAGCTTGGACCAGGCTAGCTCCTACGAGCAGTACTTC	CASSLDQASSYEQYF
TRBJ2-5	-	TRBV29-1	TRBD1	TGCAGCGTTGGCGAGACAGGGGGCGAAGAGACCCAGTACTTC	CSVGETGGEETQYF
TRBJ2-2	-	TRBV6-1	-	TGTGCCAGCAGTGAACTAGGACAGAACACCGGGGAGCTGTTTTTT	CASSELGQNTGELFF
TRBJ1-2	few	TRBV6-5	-	TGTGCCAGCAGTTATGTGGGCAGACCTCTCACCTTC	CASSYVGRPLTF
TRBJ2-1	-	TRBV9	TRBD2	TGTGCCAGCAGCGAGGGGGTAGCGGGAATGCCTTACAATGAGCAGTTCTTC	CASSEGVAGMPYNEQFF
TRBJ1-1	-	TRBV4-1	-	TGCGCCAGCAGCCAAGATGTTAAAACTCAGGGATACACTGAAGCTTTCTTT	CASSQDVKTQGYTEAFF
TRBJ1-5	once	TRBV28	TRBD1	TGTGCCAGCAGACCTCCTTCTTACAGGGGCGGCAATCAGCCCCAGCATTTT	CASRPPSYRGGNQPQHF